Included here is one TCR beta chain sequence, with context. Profiling relied on immunoSEQ multiplex PCR, and the TCRdb table lists in-frame clones only, not all of them. The sample consists of roughly 2.1 million clones, roughly 91% of them appearing once. In the naive CD8 group, cells lacked CD45RO and were positively selected for CCR7, so terminally differentiated effector memory CD45RA+ cells were left out. The data were taken from a study of shared clonotypes between healthy human individuals. Trimming removed 7 bases at V and 4 bases at J, with 4 bases between. This CDR3 has 10 amino acids. Looked up from germline, CDR1 is MNHEY and CDR2 is SMNVEV (reference sequence).

Material: naive CD8+ T cells from PBMCs. The J gene is TRBJ2-5, the V gene TRBV27; no firm D call. The receptor was derived from a young man in good health. Some clones in this sample may be carry-over from other donors' samples. The chain's CDR3 is CASTGETQYF. DNA for the CDR3: TGTGCCAGCACGGGAGAGACCCAGTACTTC.